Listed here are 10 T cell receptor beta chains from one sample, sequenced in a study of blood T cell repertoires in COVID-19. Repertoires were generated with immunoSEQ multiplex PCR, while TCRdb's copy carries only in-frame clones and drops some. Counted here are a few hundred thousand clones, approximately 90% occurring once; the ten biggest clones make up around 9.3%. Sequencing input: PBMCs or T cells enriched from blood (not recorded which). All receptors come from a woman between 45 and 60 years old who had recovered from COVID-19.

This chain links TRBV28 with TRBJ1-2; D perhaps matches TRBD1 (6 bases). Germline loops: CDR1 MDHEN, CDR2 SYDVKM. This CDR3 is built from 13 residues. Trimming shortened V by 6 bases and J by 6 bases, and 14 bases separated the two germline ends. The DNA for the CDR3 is TGTGCCAGCAGGTCCCCGGGGACACATGGCTACACCTTC. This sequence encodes CASRSPGTHGYTF.

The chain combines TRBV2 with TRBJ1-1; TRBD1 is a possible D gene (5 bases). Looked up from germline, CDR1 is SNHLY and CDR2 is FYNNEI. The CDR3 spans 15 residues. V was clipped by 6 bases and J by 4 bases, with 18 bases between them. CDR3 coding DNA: TGTGCCAGCAGCCTCCAATCTCCGGGGGGCACTGAAGCTTTCTTT. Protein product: CASSLQSPGGTEAFF.

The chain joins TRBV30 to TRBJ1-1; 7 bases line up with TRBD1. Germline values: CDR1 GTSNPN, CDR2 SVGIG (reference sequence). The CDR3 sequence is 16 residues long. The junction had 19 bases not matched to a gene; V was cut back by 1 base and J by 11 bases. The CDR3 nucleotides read TGTGCCTGGAGTGGTCTAGTTCGCGTTACTGGGACAGCGGCTTTCTTT. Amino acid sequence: CAWSGLVRVTGTAAFF.

CDR3 sequence: CAWPRGGAHGYTF. CDR3 DNA: TGTGCCTGGCCCCGGGGGGGGGCGCATGGCTACACCTTC. The chain carries TRBV30 and TRBJ1-2; TRBD1 might be the D (6 bases). CDR1 is GTSNPN, CDR2 SVGIG, per germline (reference sequence). The CDR3 runs to 13 residues. Between the trimmed V and J ends, which lost 5 bases and 6 bases, there was a span of 16 bases.

The CDR3, as DNA: TGTGCCAGCAGCTTTCGGGAGGAAAAACTGTTTTTT. As protein: CASSFREEKLFF. The rearrangement uses TRBV7-9 and TRBJ1-4, with D hard to call. Germline assignment: CDR1 SEHNR and CDR2 FQNEAQ (reference sequence). CDR3 size: 12 residues. The V end was cut by 3 bases, the J end by 8 bases, with 7 bases between.

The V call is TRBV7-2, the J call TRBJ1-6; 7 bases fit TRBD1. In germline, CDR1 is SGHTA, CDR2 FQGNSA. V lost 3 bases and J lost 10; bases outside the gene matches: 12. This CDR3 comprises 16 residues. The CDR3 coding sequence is TGTGCCAGCAGCTTGCAGACAGGGCAAACTGGATCACCCCTCCACTTT. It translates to CASSLQTGQTGSPLHF.

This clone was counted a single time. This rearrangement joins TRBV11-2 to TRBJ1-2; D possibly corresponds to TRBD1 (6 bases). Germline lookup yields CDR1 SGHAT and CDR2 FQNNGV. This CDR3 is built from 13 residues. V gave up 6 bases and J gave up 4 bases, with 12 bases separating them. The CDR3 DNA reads TGTGCCAGCAGTTTCGGACAGTCCTATGGCTACACCTTC. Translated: CASSFGQSYGYTF. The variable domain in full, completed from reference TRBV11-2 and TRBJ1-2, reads EAGVAQSPRYKIIEKRQSVAFWCNPISGHATLYWYQQILGQGPKLLIQFQNNGVVDDSQLPKDRFSAERLKGVDSTLKIQPAKLEDSAVYLCASSFGQSYGYTFGSGTRLTVV.

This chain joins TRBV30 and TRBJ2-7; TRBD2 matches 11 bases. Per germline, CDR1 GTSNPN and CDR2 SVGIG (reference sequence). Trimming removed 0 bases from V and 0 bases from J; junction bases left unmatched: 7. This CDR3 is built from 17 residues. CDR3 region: CAWSVPTSGVSSYEQYF. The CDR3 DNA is TGTGCCTGGAGTGTACCGACTAGCGGGGTCAGCTCCTACGAGCAGTACTTC. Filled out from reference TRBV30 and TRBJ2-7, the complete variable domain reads SQTIHQWPATLVQPVGSPLSLECTVEGTSNPNLYWYRQAAGRGLQLLFYSVGIGQISSEVPQNLSASRPQDRQFILSSKKLLLSDSGFYLCAWSVPTSGVSSYEQYFGPGTRLTVT.

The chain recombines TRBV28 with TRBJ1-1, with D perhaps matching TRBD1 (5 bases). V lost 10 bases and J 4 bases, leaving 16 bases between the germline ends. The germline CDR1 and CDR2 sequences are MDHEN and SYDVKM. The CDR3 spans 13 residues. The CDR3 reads CAIHPGPGTEAFF. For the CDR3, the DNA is TGTGCCATACACCCAGGGCCCGGCACTGAAGCTTTCTTT.

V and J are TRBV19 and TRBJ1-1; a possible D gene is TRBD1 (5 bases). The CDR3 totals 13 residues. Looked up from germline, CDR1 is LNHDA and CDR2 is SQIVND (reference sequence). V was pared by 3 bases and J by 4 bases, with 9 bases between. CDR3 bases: TGTGCCAGTAGTATTGGGGGGGGCACTGAAGCTTTCTTT. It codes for CASSIGGGTEAFF.